These 5 T cell receptor beta chains came from one sample sequenced in a study of cytotoxic CD8 clonotypes in ibrutinib-treated CLL. Generated by immunoSEQ multiplex PCR, the TCRdb table keeps only in-frame clones and is missing some. The sample has under 300,000 clones, roughly three quarters seen once; the top ten hold about 5.8%. The sample here was PBMCs, taken at disease progression, from a patient treated with ibrutinib. These receptors originate from a human donor with chronic lymphocytic leukemia.

The chain combines TRBV6-5 with TRBJ1-3; D uncertain. Trimming cost V 5 bases and J 7 bases, with 18 bases left between them. Germline loops: CDR1 MNHEY, CDR2 SVGAGI. The CDR3 has 15 amino acids. CDR3 sequence (DNA): TGTGCCAGCAGTACGGACGGTAGCCTGAGGAACACCATATATTTT. Protein: CASSTDGSLRNTIYF.

This chain uses TRBV29-1 with TRBJ2-1, with D perhaps assigned TRBD1 or TRBD2 (5 bases each). The length of the CDR3 is 14 residues. Germline-derived CDR1 and CDR2 are SQVTM and ANQGSEA. Between the trimmed V and J ends, which lost 6 bases and 4 bases, there was a span of 16 bases. DNA of the CDR3: TGCAGCGTGGCGTTGGGTGGGGGTTACAATGAGCAGTTCTTC. Its translation is CSVALGGGYNEQFF.

J is TRBJ2-6 and V is TRBV19, with a possible D match to TRBD1 (5 bases). The CDR3 runs to 13 residues. Per the germline V gene, CDR1 is LNHDA and CDR2 is SQIVND (reference sequence). Between the trimmed V and J ends, which lost 6 bases and 9 bases, there was a span of 12 bases. CDR3 nucleotides: TGTGCCAGTAGGGACAACCCGGGCAACGTCCTGACTTTC. Translated, it gives CASRDNPGNVLTF.

This sequence joins TRBV7-2 and TRBJ1-1; weak D call: TRBD1 (5 bases). Trimming shortened V by 0 bases and J by 4 bases, and 6 bases separated the two germline ends. Germline-derived CDR1 and CDR2 are SGHTA and FQGNSA. The CDR3 is made up of 13 amino acids. The CDR3 DNA reads TGTGCCAGCAGCTTAGCAGGGGCCACTGAAGCTTTCTTT. Residues: CASSLAGATEAFF. Variable domain in full (rest from reference TRBV7-2 and TRBJ1-1): GAGVSQSPSNKVTEKGKDVELRCDPISGHTALYWYRQSLGQGLEFLIYFQGNSAPDKSGLPSDRFSAERTGGSVSTLTIQRTQQEDSAVYLCASSLAGATEAFFGQGTRLTVV.

The chain couples TRBV6-6 to TRBJ2-6; 11 nucleotides match TRBD1. The CDR3 is 16 residues long. Germline lookup yields CDR1 MNHNY and CDR2 SVGAGI (reference sequence). The trim removed 8 bases at V and 1 base at J, leaving 4 bases unmatched. The chain's CDR3 is CASRDRGFSGANVLTF. The CDR3 DNA sequence: TGTGCCAGCCGGGACAGGGGGTTTTCTGGGGCCAACGTCCTGACTTTC.